The 6 T cell receptor beta chains presented below share a single source sample, sequenced in a study of CD8 T cells in ankylosing spondylitis. A single record per CDR3 protein comes from TCRdb applying MiXCR to the 5' RACE reads. The sample has some 240,000 distinct CDR3 sequences, more than 15% seen once. Input material: blood, either unsorted or a sorted T cell fraction (not recorded which). The receptors were sampled from a male donor with ankylosing spondylitis or in good health (not recorded which).

This clonotype has just a few counts. V and J are TRBV6-1 and TRBJ2-1, with a possible D match to TRBD1 (6 bases). The germline V gene has CDR1 MNHNS and CDR2 SASEGT. The CDR3 runs 16 residues. Deletions cut 5 bases from V and 8 bases from J, with 22 bases between. CDR3: CASSKQQGDIPHEQFF. The CDR3 DNA sequence: TGTGCCAGCAGTAAACAACAGGGAGACATACCGCATGAGCAGTTCTTC.

The table lists this clonotype with a few counts. The chain links TRBV9 to TRBJ2-3, with 8 bases matching TRBD2. The V gene end was trimmed by 0 bases and the J gene end by 6 bases; junction bases not matched to a gene: 24. The CDR3 covers 21 residues. CDR1 SGDLS and CDR2 YYNGEE come from the germline V gene. CDR3 loop: CASSVVAGQSGGREAPDTQYF. DNA for the CDR3: TGTGCCAGCAGCGTAGTCGCTGGACAATCCGGGGGGCGGGAGGCCCCGGATACGCAGTATTTT.

This clonotype came up once. The chain has TRBV12-3 or TRBV12-4 and TRBJ2-1; D possibly uses TRBD1 or TRBD2 (5 bases each). The V end lost 7 bases, the J end lost 5 bases, and 21 bases lay between the germline ends. The CDR3 is 16 amino acids. The CDR3 reads CASTALFPGRNNEQFF. In DNA, the CDR3 is TGTGCCAGCACCGCCCTCTTCCCGGGACGGAACAATGAGCAGTTCTTC.

The chain carries TRBV29-1 and TRBJ2-1; D uncertain. Germline assignment: CDR1 SQVTM and CDR2 ANQGSEA. The CDR3 is 12 residues long. V dropped 1 base and J dropped 4 bases, with 5 bases sitting between them. The CDR3 DNA reads as TGCAGCGTTGAAGGGGATTACAATGAGCAGTTCTTC. Translating gives CSVEGDYNEQFF.

The chain carries TRBV15 and TRBJ2-1; D is unclear. The CDR3 has 14 amino acids. V gave up 0 bases and J gave up 9 bases, with 12 bases separating them. Germline V gene sequence: CDR1 LNHNV, CDR2 YYDKDF (reference sequence). CDR3 residues: CATSRDVEFREQFF. The CDR3 nucleotides are TGTGCCACCAGCAGAGATGTCGAATTTCGTGAGCAGTTCTTC.

This rearrangement joins TRBV3-1 to TRBJ2-7; TRBD2 matches 9 bases. The CDR3 totals 16 residues. Germline V lookup: CDR1 LGHDT, CDR2 YNNKEL (reference sequence). Trimming cost V 0 bases and J 0 bases; bases outside gene matches: 3. Here the CDR3 DNA reads TGTGCCAGCAGCCAAGAGTCTAGCGGGACCTCCTACGAGCAGTACTTC. Its protein is CASSQESSGTSYEQYF.